This section outlines one TCR beta chain sequence together with its context. The length of the CDR3 is 17 residues. From germline, CDR1 is SGHAT and CDR2 FQNNGV. After removal of 4 bases from V and 7 bases from J, the junction contained 13 bases not matched to a gene. These data come from a study of blood T cell repertoires in COVID-19. At the level of the study: Sites across the United States, Italy and Spain contributed samples from acute and convalescent COVID-19. From T cells, B-cell-depleted T cells, or PBMCs came the material, which was cDNA or gDNA.

In the study's own analysis: Researchers report that nucleated cell counts were estimated from reference gene primer amplification. Only in-frame clones appear in the TCRdb table, and some are missing; sequencing was by immunoSEQ multiplex PCR. D and trimming come from the DNA, and the V and J calls and clone size come from that table. Among about 100,000 clones listed, over 65% were seen once. The sequence came from a human donor in a cohort sampled during active COVID-19. The specimen was peripheral blood. This chain connects TRBV11-2 to TRBJ2-2; 9 bases agree with TRBD2. For the CDR3, the DNA is TGTGCCAGCAGCTCCCTAGCTGGCGGGGGGGCAGGCGGGGAGCTGTTTTTT. This translates into CASSSLAGGGAGGELFF.